These T cell receptor beta chains were read from a single sample in a study of blood T cell repertoires in COVID-19. Data came from immunoSEQ multiplex PCR; TCRdb stores just in-frame clones and leaves some out. The table includes roughly 230,000 clones, 65% to 90% detected once. Specimen: peripheral blood. Every receptor here comes from a woman between 45 and 65 years old with acute or convalescent COVID-19. Each CDR3 is given with its conserved first and last residue. D genes are given only for firm matches.

-,TRBJ2-1,TRBV5-5,15,CASSFAPRVDEGQFF
-,TRBJ1-2,TRBV19,12,CASSRAGNSYTF
TRBD2,TRBJ2-3,TRBV5-1,18,CASSYGTSGFRSTDTQYF
TRBD2,TRBJ2-3,TRBV5-6,18,CASSANTHPGLATDTQYF
-,TRBJ2-5,TRBV2,14,CASTPGSPARTQYF
-,TRBJ2-3,TRBV19,13,CASSIDRADTQYF
-,TRBJ1-2,TRBV27,11,CASGQLAGYTF
-,TRBJ1-2,TRBV9,13,CASSAELLYGYTF
TRBD2,TRBJ2-5,TRBV18,15,CASSPSGGHQETQYF
TRBD2,TRBJ2-1,TRBV3-1/TRBV3-2,15,CASSQLAGGRNEQFF
-,TRBJ2-3,TRBV24-1,15,CATRKGHTSTDTQYF
TRBD2,TRBJ2-1,TRBV20-1,15,CSASGLAGGEDEQFF
-,TRBJ2-7,TRBV24-1,14,CATSDTTGGYEQYF
TRBD2,TRBJ2-5,TRBV6-6,15,CASSYERGGPETQYF
-,TRBJ2-1,TRBV9,16,CASSAGSSRTYNEQFF
-,TRBJ2-5,TRBV7-9,16,CASSLGLARRQETQYF